This is a list of T cell receptor beta chains from one sample in a study of blood T cells in healthy people across ages. TCRdb reanalysed the 5' RACE reads using MiXCR and keeps one entry per CDR3 protein. Among 650,000 to 1,000,000 distinct CDR3 sequences listed, about 34% were seen once. Sequencing was done on a sample of blood. These receptor sequences come from a man younger than 35 in good health. The CDR3 runs from the conserved cysteine through the conserved F or W. D genes are given only for firm matches. Expanded clones get a size class; other rows say once, few or many, or leave the size out.

j_call: TRBJ2-7
d_call: .
v_call: TRBV12-3/TRBV12-4
clone_size: .
cdr3_nt: TGTGCCAGCAGTTTAGTGCTGAAGAGCTCCTACGAGCAGTACTTC
cdr3_aa: CASSLVLKSSYEQYF

j_call: TRBJ2-5
d_call: .
v_call: TRBV7-2
clone_size: .
cdr3_nt: TGTGCCAGCAGCTTAGGTTCGGGGGGCGAGGAGACCCAGTACTTC
cdr3_aa: CASSLGSGGEETQYF

j_call: TRBJ2-7
d_call: .
v_call: TRBV6-6
clone_size: .
cdr3_nt: TGTGCCAGCAGTTACTCGGCGGGCACCTCCAATGAGCAGTACTTC
cdr3_aa: CASSYSAGTSNEQYF

j_call: TRBJ1-5
d_call: .
v_call: TRBV6-1
clone_size: few
cdr3_nt: TGTGCCAGCAGTGACAGGGACCTCAATCAGCCCCAGCATTTT
cdr3_aa: CASSDRDLNQPQHF

j_call: TRBJ2-7
d_call: .
v_call: TRBV9
clone_size: .
cdr3_nt: TGTGCCAGCAGCCCTAAGTTAGGGACCGAGATCTACGAGCAGTACTTC
cdr3_aa: CASSPKLGTEIYEQYF

j_call: TRBJ1-1
d_call: .
v_call: TRBV5-4
clone_size: .
cdr3_nt: TGTGCCAGCAGCTGGGGGCCAGAAAGTGAAGCTTTCTTT
cdr3_aa: CASSWGPESEAFF

j_call: TRBJ2-3
d_call: TRBD2
v_call: TRBV20-1
clone_size: few
cdr3_nt: TGCAGTGCTGAGACTAGCGGGGGAGGGGATACGCAGTATTTT
cdr3_aa: CSAETSGGGDTQYF

j_call: TRBJ2-7
d_call: TRBD2
v_call: TRBV5-5
clone_size: .
cdr3_nt: TGTGCCAGCAGCTTGAGGGCTCTAGCGGCCGGATACGAGCAGTACTTC
cdr3_aa: CASSLRALAAGYEQYF

j_call: TRBJ2-1
d_call: .
v_call: TRBV28
clone_size: .
cdr3_nt: TGTGCCAGCAGTTTTGGATTGGCGTACAATGAGCAGTTCTTC
cdr3_aa: CASSFGLAYNEQFF

j_call: TRBJ2-1
d_call: .
v_call: TRBV12-5
clone_size: few
cdr3_nt: TGTGCTAGTGGTTTGGCTACCTACAATGAGCAGTTCTTC
cdr3_aa: CASGLATYNEQFF

j_call: TRBJ1-2
d_call: .
v_call: TRBV7-2
clone_size: .
cdr3_nt: TGTGCCAGCAGCCCGACGGCCGCTAGTAACCGCTATGGCTACACCTTC
cdr3_aa: CASSPTAASNRYGYTF

j_call: TRBJ2-1
d_call: .
v_call: TRBV12-3/TRBV12-4
clone_size: .
cdr3_nt: TGTGCCAGCAGTTTATTCCGGAATGAGCAGTTCTTC
cdr3_aa: CASSLFRNEQFF

j_call: TRBJ1-2
d_call: .
v_call: TRBV6-6
clone_size: .
cdr3_nt: TGTACCAGCAGTTTCGCACTGAACTATGGCTACACCTTC
cdr3_aa: CTSSFALNYGYTF

j_call: TRBJ1-1
d_call: .
v_call: TRBV12-3/TRBV12-4
clone_size: few
cdr3_nt: TGTGCCAGCAGTTTCGGAGACAGGACCAACACTGAAGCTTTCTTT
cdr3_aa: CASSFGDRTNTEAFF

j_call: TRBJ2-4
d_call: TRBD1
v_call: TRBV5-1
clone_size: .
cdr3_nt: TGCGCCAGCAGCACCGGACAGGGGAACATTCAGTACTTC
cdr3_aa: CASSTGQGNIQYF

j_call: TRBJ2-7
d_call: .
v_call: TRBV27
clone_size: .
cdr3_nt: TGTGCCAGCAGTGTAAGGGAGGGGGCCTACGAGCAGTACTTC
cdr3_aa: CASSVREGAYEQYF

j_call: TRBJ1-1
d_call: TRBD1
v_call: TRBV5-1
clone_size: .
cdr3_nt: TGCGCCAGCAGCTCCGGAAGACAGGGAATGAACACTGAAGCTTTCTTT
cdr3_aa: CASSSGRQGMNTEAFF

j_call: TRBJ1-5
d_call: .
v_call: TRBV20-1
clone_size: .
cdr3_nt: TGCAGTGCTAGAGACCCCTTGGGGGGTGGGAGCAATCAGCCCCAGCATTTT
cdr3_aa: CSARDPLGGGSNQPQHF

j_call: TRBJ2-5
d_call: .
v_call: TRBV5-6
clone_size: many
cdr3_nt: TGTGCCAGCAGCTCACCACCCGGGGAGACCCAGTACTTC
cdr3_aa: CASSSPPGETQYF

j_call: TRBJ2-7
d_call: .
v_call: TRBV7-2
clone_size: many
cdr3_nt: TGTGCCAGCAGCTACCATGGGGACACAACATCCTACGAGCAGTACTTC
cdr3_aa: CASSYHGDTTSYEQYF

j_call: TRBJ2-3
d_call: TRBD2
v_call: TRBV5-6
clone_size: .
cdr3_nt: TGTGCCAGCAGCCACGCGGGGGATCTCACAGATACGCAGTATTTT
cdr3_aa: CASSHAGDLTDTQYF

j_call: TRBJ2-1
d_call: .
v_call: TRBV4-1
clone_size: .
cdr3_nt: TGCGCCAGCAGCCAAGTAAGCTTATCGCCCTACAATGAGCAGTTCTTC
cdr3_aa: CASSQVSLSPYNEQFF

j_call: TRBJ1-2
d_call: TRBD1
v_call: TRBV10-3
clone_size: .
cdr3_nt: TGTGCCGCCTCCCCGGGACAGGGGCTCTATGGCTACACCTTC
cdr3_aa: CAASPGQGLYGYTF

j_call: TRBJ2-3
d_call: TRBD2
v_call: TRBV3-1
clone_size: .
cdr3_nt: TGTGCCAGCAGCTCCACCGAGGCTAGCGGGGGGCGCCGCAGTGATACGCAGTATTTT
cdr3_aa: CASSSTEASGGRRSDTQYF

j_call: TRBJ1-4
d_call: .
v_call: TRBV29-1
clone_size: .
cdr3_nt: TGCAGCGTTGCGTTTACTGAAAAACTGTTTTTT
cdr3_aa: CSVAFTEKLFF

j_call: TRBJ2-5
d_call: .
v_call: TRBV20-1
clone_size: .
cdr3_nt: TGCAGTGCTAGAGATTTGGTCAACAATGAGCAGTACTTC
cdr3_aa: CSARDLVNNEQYF

j_call: TRBJ2-3
d_call: .
v_call: TRBV7-2
clone_size: .
cdr3_nt: TGTGCCAGCAGCTTCCCAACCAGACAGGTTTTCACAGATACGCAGTATTTT
cdr3_aa: CASSFPTRQVFTDTQYF

j_call: TRBJ2-4
d_call: TRBD1
v_call: TRBV25-1
clone_size: .
cdr3_nt: TGTGCCAGCAGGTTGACAGGGACCGATGAGCAGTACTTC
cdr3_aa: CASRLTGTDEQYF

j_call: TRBJ2-7
d_call: .
v_call: TRBV7-9
clone_size: few
cdr3_nt: TGTGCCAGCAGCTCGCGGGACGAGCAGTACTTC
cdr3_aa: CASSSRDEQYF

j_call: TRBJ2-7
d_call: TRBD2
v_call: TRBV20-1
clone_size: .
cdr3_nt: TGCAGTGCTAGATTAGCGGGGGCCCACTACGAGCAGTACTTC
cdr3_aa: CSARLAGAHYEQYF

j_call: TRBJ1-1
d_call: .
v_call: TRBV9
clone_size: few
cdr3_nt: TGTGCCAGCAGCGTAGCCTCTGCGGGGCCTGAAGCTTTCTTT
cdr3_aa: CASSVASAGPEAFF

j_call: TRBJ1-6
d_call: .
v_call: TRBV12-3/TRBV12-4
clone_size: .
cdr3_nt: TGTGCCAGCAATTTGGGGGGAATTAATTCACCCCCCCACTTT
cdr3_aa: CASNLGGINSPPHF

j_call: TRBJ1-5
d_call: TRBD1
v_call: TRBV20-1
clone_size: few
cdr3_nt: TGCAGTGCTCAAACCGGGACAGGGGGCAATCAGCCCCAGCATTTT
cdr3_aa: CSAQTGTGGNQPQHF

j_call: TRBJ2-3
d_call: .
v_call: TRBV20-1
clone_size: many
cdr3_nt: TGCAGTGCTAGAGAACAAGACAGACACACAGATACGCAGTATTTT
cdr3_aa: CSAREQDRHTDTQYF

j_call: TRBJ2-3
d_call: .
v_call: TRBV4-2
clone_size: once
cdr3_nt: TGTGCCAGCAGCCCCCTCGTGGGCGGCTCTAGCACAGATACGCAGTATTTT
cdr3_aa: CASSPLVGGSSTDTQYF